A single sample gave rise to the 6 T cell receptor beta chains below, sequenced in a study of CD8 T cells in Susac syndrome. RNA totalling roughly 0.45 to 1 ug underwent reverse transcription with random hexamers. TCRdb recomputed calls from the immunoSEQ multiplex PCR reads with MiXCR, one row per CDR3 protein. Of roughly 100,000 distinct CDR3 sequences detected, 94% appear once; the ten largest clones hold about 0.42%. Sequenced: CD8+ T cells from PBMCs. Every receptor here comes from a human donor with Susac syndrome.

The genes are TRBV9 and TRBJ2-2; D remains unclear. This CDR3 region has 12 residues. Trimming stripped 3 bases from V and 6 bases from J, with 6 bases between. CDR1 and CDR2 from the germline V gene are SGDLS and YYNGEE. CDR3 bases: TGTGCCAGCAGCGGGCTAGCCGGGGAGCTGTTTTTT. As protein: CASSGLAGELFF.

The chain carries TRBV20-1 and TRBJ2-1; D unresolved. V was shortened by 6 bases and J by 2 bases, with 11 bases between the two germline ends. The CDR3 spans 13 residues. Germline lookup yields CDR1 DFQATT and CDR2 SNEGSKA (reference sequence). CDR3 sequence: CSALGVTYNEQFF. CDR3 in DNA: TGCAGTGCATTGGGCGTAACCTACAATGAGCAGTTCTTC.

This chain uses TRBV29-1 with TRBJ1-3; 7 positions agree with TRBD1. The V segment lost 3 bases and the J segment 3 bases; nucleotides outside the gene matches: 2. The CDR3 runs to 13 residues. Germline V CDR1 and CDR2: SQVTM, ANQGSEA. The CDR3 spells CSVEGQSGNTIYF. In DNA form, the CDR3 reads TGCAGCGTTGAGGGACAGAGTGGAAACACCATATATTTT.

A single count supports this clonotype. The CDR3 sequence: CATSVGDNEQFF. In DNA, the CDR3 is TGTGCCACCAGTGTTGGCGACAATGAGCAGTTCTTC. The chain has TRBV24-1 and TRBJ2-1; D is undetermined. The CDR3 spans 12 residues. The germline V gene encodes CDR1 KGHDR and CDR2 SFDVKD. Trimming stripped 5 bases from V and 5 bases from J, with 6 bases between.

The V call is TRBV5-4, the J call TRBJ2-5; TRBD1 aligns across 10 bases. The CDR3 has 15 amino acids. Per the germline V gene, CDR1 is SGHNT and CDR2 is YYREEE (reference sequence). J lost 5 bases, V lost 4 bases, and 8 bases had no gene match. The CDR3 loop is CASSGVGGQGETQYF. The CDR3 nucleotides read TGTGCCAGCAGCGGTGTAGGGGGACAGGGGGAGACCCAGTACTTC. Full variable domain (rest looked up from reference TRBV5-4 and TRBJ2-5): ETGVTQSPTHLIKTRGQQVTLRCSSQSGHNTVSWYQQALGQGPQFIFQYYREEENGRGNFPPRFSGLQFPNYSSELNVNALELDDSALYLCASSGVGGQGETQYFGPGTRLLVL.

The V call is TRBV19, the J call TRBJ2-6, with no clear D. V gave up 1 base and J gave up 4 bases, with 8 bases separating them. CDR3 length equals 15 residues. Germline V gene data show CDR1 as LNHDA and CDR2 as SQIVND (reference sequence). CDR3 region: CASSIGLSGANVLTF. CDR3 nucleotide sequence: TGTGCCAGTAGTATAGGCCTCTCCGGGGCCAACGTCCTGACTTTC.